The 11 T cell receptor beta chains reported below all come from one sample, sequenced in a study of sequential checkpoint blockade in melanoma (dated by TCRdb to the late 2010s). Taken with the paper, the label for treatment or condition translates to: randomized to nivolumab then ipilimumab (arm A) or the reverse (arm B). Libraries were made using the immunoSEQ multiplex PCR assay. As stored in TCRdb, this immuneACCESS dataset retains in-frame rearrangements with V and J assigned. A fraction of the clones does not appear; measured against another copy, unresolved V genes explain less than half of the discrepancy, and the remainder lacks a known reason. The sample table holds more than 15,000 clones, of which 60% to 70% were seen once. Clones ranked in the top ten supply around 20% of the sample. The material sequenced was CD8+ T cells sorted from blood (inferred from file names), taken from a patient given nivolumab and ipilimumab in sequence. Source of these receptors: a human donor with melanoma.

This chain uses TRBV10-3 with TRBJ2-3; TRBD2 agrees at 13 bases. V shed 10 bases and J 6 bases; nucleotides not matched to a gene: 7. Germline assignment: CDR1 ENHRY and CDR2 SYGVKD. CDR3 length equals 14 residues. CDR3 sequence: CASSLAGGFDTQYF. DNA of the CDR3: TGTGCCAGCTCACTAGCGGGGGGGTTTGATACGCAGTATTTT.

The chain couples TRBV9 to TRBJ2-7; the D gene is possibly TRBD1 (7 bases). Between the trimmed V and J ends, which lost 2 bases and 5 bases, there was a span of 14 bases. Germline assignment: CDR1 SGDLS and CDR2 YYNGEE. CDR3 size: 14 residues. CDR3 sequence reads: CASSVEGALDEQYF. The CDR3 coding sequence is TGTGCCAGCAGCGTGGAGGGGGCGCTTGACGAGCAGTACTTC.

Here the CDR3 DNA reads TGTGCCAGCAGCCCTGGGACTAGCGGGGGCACAGATACGCAGTATTTT. Amino acid sequence: CASSPGTSGGTDTQYF. J is TRBJ2-3 and V is TRBV7-9; 13 positions match TRBD2. The CDR3 extends over 16 amino acids. The germline V gene encodes CDR1 SEHNR and CDR2 FQNEAQ (reference sequence). The J segment lost 1 base and the V segment lost 5 bases, leaving 3 bases of the junction unmatched.

The chain's CDR3 is CASSVGTGGPTDEKLFF. DNA for the CDR3: TGTGCCAGCAGCGTAGGGACAGGGGGCCCTACCGATGAAAAACTGTTTTTT. V gene TRBV9 combines with J gene TRBJ1-4, with 11 bases that match TRBD1. This CDR3 is built from 17 residues. CDR1 and CDR2 from the germline V gene are SGDLS and YYNGEE. V lost 0 bases, J lost 6 bases, and 7 bases stayed unmatched.

The chain links TRBV5-6 to TRBJ2-7; no clear D. The CDR3 extends over 12 amino acids. V gave up 1 base and J gave up 6 bases, with 8 bases separating them. Germline V gives CDR1 SGHDT, CDR2 YYEEEE. CDR3 in amino acids: CASSLNSPEQYF. In DNA, the CDR3 is TGTGCCAGCAGCTTGAACAGCCCCGAGCAGTACTTC. Complete variable domain (other parts from reference TRBV5-6 and TRBJ2-7): DAGVTQSPTHLIKTRGQQVTLRCSPKSGHDTVSWYQQALGQGPQFIFQYYEEEERQRGNFPDRFSGHQFPNYSSELNVNALLLGDSALYLCASSLNSPEQYFGPGTRLTVT.

This clone was picked up one time. The rearrangement joins TRBV9 to TRBJ2-7; TRBD1 matches 9 bases. Germline lookup yields CDR1 SGDLS and CDR2 YYNGEE. V was pared by 5 bases and J by 3 bases, with 6 bases of the junction left unmatched. The CDR3 loop spans 14 amino acids. The CDR3 DNA reads as TGTGCCAGCAGTGCGGGACAGGGATACTACGAGCAGTACTTC. This encodes CASSAGQGYYEQYF.

The J gene is TRBJ2-5, the V gene TRBV5-4; 9 nucleotides line up with TRBD1. The germline CDR1 and CDR2 sequences are SGHNT and YYREEE (reference sequence). The CDR3 spans 14 residues. V lost 4 bases, J lost 2 bases, and 3 bases stayed unmatched. This CDR3 reads CASSRQGEQETQYF. In DNA, the CDR3 is TGTGCCAGCAGCCGACAGGGGGAACAAGAGACCCAGTACTTC.

As concerns this clone: An end of the junction differs from the germline gene, which may be a read error. The chain links TRBV11-2 to TRBJ2-3; TRBD2 matches at 8 bases. In germline, CDR1 is SGHAT, CDR2 FQNNGV. The CDR3 has 15 residues. The CDR3 sequence is CASSLVGGGTDTQYF. CDR3 DNA sequence: TGCGCCAGCAGCCTAGTCGGGGGGGGCACAGATACGCAGTATTTT.

The J gene is TRBJ2-1, the V gene TRBV4-3, with 9 bases identical to TRBD2. CDR1 and CDR2 (germline): LGHNA, YSLEER. There are 15 residues in the CDR3. J was trimmed by 1 base and V by 2 bases; bases with no gene match: 0. CDR3 sequence reads: CASSQLAGSYNEQFF. The CDR3 DNA sequence: TGCGCCAGCAGCCAACTAGCGGGGTCCTACAATGAGCAGTTCTTC.

The V call is TRBV9, the J call TRBJ2-1; 9 bases are shared with TRBD1. The V and J ends lost 7 bases and 9 bases, in that order; junction bases with no gene match: 5. This CDR3 has 12 residues. Germline lookup yields CDR1 SGDLS and CDR2 YYNGEE. The CDR3 DNA is TGTGCCAGCCGCGGGGACAGGGTTGAGCAGTTCTTC. Encoded protein: CASRGDRVEQFF.

As DNA, the CDR3 is TGTGCCAGCAGCCAAGAAAGGGGCGGGGACTACGAGCAGTACTTC. It is translated as CASSQERGGDYEQYF. This chain connects TRBV4-2 to TRBJ2-7, with TRBD2 as a possible D gene (6 bases). CDR1 and CDR2 (germline): LGHNA, YNFKEQ. Trimming pared 0 bases from V and 3 bases from J, leaving 12 bases between. The CDR3 loop spans 15 amino acids.